This TCR beta chain was sequenced for a study of Graves' ophthalmopathy and Graves' hyperthyroidism. Study as a whole: Prior to any treatment, peripheral blood was collected at the time of initial diagnosis.

TCR beta CDR3 amplification used RNA transcripts. First-round RT-PCR employed HTBI primers, with a second-round multiplex PCR after it. Using its own MiXCR run on the multiplex PCR reads, TCRdb lists one record per CDR3 protein. The sample has 680,000 or so distinct CDR3 sequences; about 24% are singletons. Many counts were recorded for this clonotype. The hyperthyroidism patients had a new diagnosis of under 2 months' duration and were aged 18 to 65. Thyroid ultrasound, orbital computed tomography, TRAb, serum thyroxine and clinical symptoms formed the basis of diagnosis. Trimming removed 7 bases from V and 4 bases from J; junction bases left unmatched: 7. The CDR3 runs 15 residues. Germline values: CDR1 MNHNS, CDR2 SASEGT.

This sequence was found in a woman younger than 35 with stable Graves' hyperthyroidism. Some clones in this sample may be carry-over from other donors' samples. This chain links TRBV6-1 with TRBJ2-5, with TRBD1 matching over 12 bases. The specimen was peripheral blood. Written as DNA, the CDR3 is TGTGCCAGCAATGCACCGGGACAGGGGGCAGAGACCCAGTACTTC. Amino acid sequence: CASNAPGQGAETQYF.